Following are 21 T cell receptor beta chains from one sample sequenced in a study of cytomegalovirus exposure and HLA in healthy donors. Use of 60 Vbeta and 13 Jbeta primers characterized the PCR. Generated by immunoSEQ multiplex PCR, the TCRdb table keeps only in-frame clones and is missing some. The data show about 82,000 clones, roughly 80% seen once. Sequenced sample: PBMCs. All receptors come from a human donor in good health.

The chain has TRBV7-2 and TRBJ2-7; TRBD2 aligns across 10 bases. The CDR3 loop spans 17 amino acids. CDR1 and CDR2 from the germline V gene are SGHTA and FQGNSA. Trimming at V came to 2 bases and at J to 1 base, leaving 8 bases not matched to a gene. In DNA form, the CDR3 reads TGTGCCAGCAGCTTACTCGCTAGCGGGGGCCGTTCCTACGAGCAGTACTTC. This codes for CASSLLASGGRSYEQYF.

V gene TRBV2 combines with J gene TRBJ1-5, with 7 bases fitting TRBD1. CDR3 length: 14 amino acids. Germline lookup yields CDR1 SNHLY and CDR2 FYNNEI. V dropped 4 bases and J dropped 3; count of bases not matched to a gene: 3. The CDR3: CASSAGQPNQPQHF. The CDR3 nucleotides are TGTGCCAGCAGTGCGGGACAGCCCAATCAGCCCCAGCATTTT.

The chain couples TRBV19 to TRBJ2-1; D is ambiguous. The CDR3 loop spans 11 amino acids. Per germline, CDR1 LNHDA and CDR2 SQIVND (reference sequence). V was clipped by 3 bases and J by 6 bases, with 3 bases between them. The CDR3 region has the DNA TGTGCCAGTAGTATCCTCAATGAGCAGTTCTTC. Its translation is CASSILNEQFF.

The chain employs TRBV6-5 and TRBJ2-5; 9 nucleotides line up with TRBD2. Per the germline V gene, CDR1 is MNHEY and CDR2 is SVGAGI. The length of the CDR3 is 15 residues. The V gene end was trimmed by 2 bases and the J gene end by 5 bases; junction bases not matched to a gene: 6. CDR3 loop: CASSYGRGGRETQYF. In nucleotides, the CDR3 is TGTGCCAGCAGTTACGGGCGGGGGGGCCGGGAGACCCAGTACTTC.

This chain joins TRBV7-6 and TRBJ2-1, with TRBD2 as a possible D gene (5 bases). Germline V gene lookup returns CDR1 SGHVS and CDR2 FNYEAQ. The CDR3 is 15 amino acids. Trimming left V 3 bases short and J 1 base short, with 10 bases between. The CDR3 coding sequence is TGTGCCAGCAGCTTTAAGGACTCATCCTACAATGAGCAGTTCTTC. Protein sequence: CASSFKDSSYNEQFF.

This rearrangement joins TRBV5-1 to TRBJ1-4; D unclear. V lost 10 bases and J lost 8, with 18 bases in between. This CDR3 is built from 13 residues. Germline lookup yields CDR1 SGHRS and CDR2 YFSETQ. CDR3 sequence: CASSGSPGEKLFF. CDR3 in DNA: TGCGCCTCCTCGGGTTCACCGGGGGAAAAACTGTTTTTT.

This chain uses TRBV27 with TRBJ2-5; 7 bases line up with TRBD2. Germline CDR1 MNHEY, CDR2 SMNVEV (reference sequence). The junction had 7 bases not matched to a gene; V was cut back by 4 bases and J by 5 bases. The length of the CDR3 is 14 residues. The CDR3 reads CASSSLGGRETQYF. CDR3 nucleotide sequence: TGTGCCAGCAGTTCACTGGGGGGGAGGGAGACCCAGTACTTC.

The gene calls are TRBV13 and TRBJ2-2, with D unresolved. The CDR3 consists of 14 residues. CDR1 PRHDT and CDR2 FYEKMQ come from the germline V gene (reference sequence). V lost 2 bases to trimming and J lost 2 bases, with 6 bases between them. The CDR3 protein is CASSLSVNTGELFF. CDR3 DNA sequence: TGTGCCAGCAGCTTATCAGTTAACACCGGGGAGCTGTTTTTT.

The CDR3 region has the DNA TGTGCCAGCAGCGCCGCCCTCGGTCAGGGGATCTACGAGCAGTACTTC. Translating gives CASSAALGQGIYEQYF. The chain has TRBV9 and TRBJ2-7; D may be TRBD1 (6 bases). The CDR3 is 16 amino acids. Germline CDR1 and CDR2: SGDLS and YYNGEE. Trimming pared 3 bases from V and 3 bases from J, leaving 19 bases between.

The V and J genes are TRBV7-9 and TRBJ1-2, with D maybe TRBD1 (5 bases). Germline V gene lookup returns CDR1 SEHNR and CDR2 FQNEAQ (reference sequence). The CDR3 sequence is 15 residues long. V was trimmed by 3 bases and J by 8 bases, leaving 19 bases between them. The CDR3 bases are TGTGCCAGCAGCTTTGGGTCAGGGTCCGCGCGGGGCTACACCTTC. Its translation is CASSFGSGSARGYTF.

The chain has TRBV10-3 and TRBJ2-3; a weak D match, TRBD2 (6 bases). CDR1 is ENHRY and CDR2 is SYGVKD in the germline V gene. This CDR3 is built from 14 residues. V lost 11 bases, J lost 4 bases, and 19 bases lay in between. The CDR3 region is CASGRDSTSDTQYF. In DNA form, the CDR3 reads TGTGCCTCCGGCCGGGACTCAACGTCAGATACGCAGTATTTT.

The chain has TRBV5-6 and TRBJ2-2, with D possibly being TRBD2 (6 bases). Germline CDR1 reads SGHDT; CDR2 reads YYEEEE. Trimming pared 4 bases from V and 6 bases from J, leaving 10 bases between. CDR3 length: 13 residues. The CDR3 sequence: CASSQRRAGELFF. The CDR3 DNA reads TGTGCCAGCAGCCAACGGAGGGCCGGGGAGCTGTTTTTT.

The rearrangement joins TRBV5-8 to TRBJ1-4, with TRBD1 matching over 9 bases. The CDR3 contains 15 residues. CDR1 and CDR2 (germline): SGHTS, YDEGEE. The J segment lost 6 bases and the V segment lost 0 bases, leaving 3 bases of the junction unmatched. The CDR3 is CASSLGGQGHEKLFF. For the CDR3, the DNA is TGTGCCAGCAGCTTGGGGGGACAGGGACATGAAAAACTGTTTTTT.

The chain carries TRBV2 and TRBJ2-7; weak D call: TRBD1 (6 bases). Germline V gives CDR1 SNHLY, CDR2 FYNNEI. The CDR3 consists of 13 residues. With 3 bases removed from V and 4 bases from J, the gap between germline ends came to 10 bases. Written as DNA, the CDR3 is TGTGCCAGCAGTGATTTCAGGGGTTACGAGCAGTACTTC. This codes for CASSDFRGYEQYF.

CDR3 region: CASSFRTSGGLQIYEQYF. CDR3 bases: TGTGCCAGCAGCTTCAGAACTAGCGGGGGGCTCCAAATCTACGAGCAGTACTTC. J is TRBJ2-7 and V is TRBV7-2; 12 bases agree with TRBD2. Germline loops: CDR1 SGHTA, CDR2 FQGNSA. V shed 3 bases and J 3 bases; nucleotides not matched to a gene: 12. This CDR3 spans 18 amino acids.

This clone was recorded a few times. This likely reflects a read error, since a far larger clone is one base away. DNA for the CDR3: TGCGCCAGCAGCCAAGACGGAGCAACTAATGAAAAACTGTTTTTT. As protein: CASSQDGATNEKLFF. The V gene is TRBV5-4, the J gene TRBJ1-4; D not certain. In germline, CDR1 is SGHNT, CDR2 YYREEE (reference sequence). The CDR3 has 15 residues.

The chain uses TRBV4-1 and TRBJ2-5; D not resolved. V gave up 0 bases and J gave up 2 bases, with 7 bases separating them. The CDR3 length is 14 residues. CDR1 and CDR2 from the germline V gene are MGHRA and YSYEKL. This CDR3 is CASSQDSVQETQYF. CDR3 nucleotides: TGCGCCAGCAGCCAAGATTCCGTTCAAGAGACCCAGTACTTC.

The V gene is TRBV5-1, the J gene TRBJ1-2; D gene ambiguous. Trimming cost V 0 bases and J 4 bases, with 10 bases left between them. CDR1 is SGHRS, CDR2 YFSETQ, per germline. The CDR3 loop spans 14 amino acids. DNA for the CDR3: TGCGCCAGCAGCTTGGGTGGGCAGGCCTATGGCTACACCTTC. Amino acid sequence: CASSLGGQAYGYTF.

The CDR3 is CAISRDKADTQYF. In DNA form, the CDR3 reads TGTGCCATCAGTAGGGACAAGGCAGATACGCAGTATTTT. The chain has TRBV10-3 and TRBJ2-3; a weak D match, TRBD1 (6 bases). This CDR3 has 13 amino acids. Trimming removed 5 bases at V and 4 bases at J, with 10 bases between. Germline V gives CDR1 ENHRY, CDR2 SYGVKD.

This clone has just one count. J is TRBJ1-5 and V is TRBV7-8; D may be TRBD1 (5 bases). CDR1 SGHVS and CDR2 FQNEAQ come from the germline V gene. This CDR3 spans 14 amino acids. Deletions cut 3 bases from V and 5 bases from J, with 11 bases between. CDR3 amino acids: CASSFRREDQPQHF. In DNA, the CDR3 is TGTGCCAGCAGCTTCCGCAGGGAGGATCAGCCCCAGCATTTT.

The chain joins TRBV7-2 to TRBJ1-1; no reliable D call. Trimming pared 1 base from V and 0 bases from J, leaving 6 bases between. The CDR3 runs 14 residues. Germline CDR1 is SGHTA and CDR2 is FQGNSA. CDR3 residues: CASSLVEMNTEAFF. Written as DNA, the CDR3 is TGTGCCAGCAGCTTAGTAGAGATGAACACTGAAGCTTTCTTT.